These 4 T cell receptor beta chains were all obtained from the same sample, sequenced in a study of OX40 agonist ivuxolimab in advanced cancers. This table comes from immunoSEQ multiplex PCR, and its TCRdb copy is limited to in-frame clones, with some not included. This table holds fewer than 85,000 clones, around four fifths found once. The sample consisted of CD4+ or CD8+ T cells sorted from blood, taken in a trial of the OX40 agonist ivuxolimab. Every receptor here comes from an adult with an advanced solid tumor such as melanoma, head and neck, liver or kidney cancer.

The V gene is TRBV19, the J gene TRBJ1-1; 8 positions match TRBD1. CDR1 and CDR2 from the germline V gene are LNHDA and SQIVND (reference sequence). This CDR3 spans 14 amino acids. V was pared by 5 bases and J by 5 bases, with 7 bases of the junction left unmatched. DNA of the CDR3: TGTGCCAGTAGTGACGACAGGGGTTGGACTGAAGCTTTCTTT. It yields the protein CASSDDRGWTEAFF.

The chain carries TRBV6-5 and TRBJ1-3, with 7 bases identical to TRBD1. The J segment lost 9 bases and the V segment lost 6 bases, leaving 8 bases of the junction unmatched. Germline values: CDR1 MNHEY, CDR2 SVGAGI. The CDR3 length is 13 residues. The CDR3 region is CASRGTAEGTIYF. DNA for the CDR3: TGTGCCAGCAGAGGGACAGCGGAAGGCACCATATATTTT.

V gene TRBV4-2 combines with J gene TRBJ1-2; weak D call: TRBD1 (5 bases). CDR1 LGHNA and CDR2 YNFKEQ come from the germline V gene. The CDR3 length is 13 residues. Trimming shortened V by 5 bases and J by 6 bases, and 13 bases separated the two germline ends. Written as DNA, the CDR3 is TGTGCCAGCAGCTTAAGAGGGGATGATGGCTACACCTTC. Protein sequence: CASSLRGDDGYTF.

The gene calls are TRBV7-2 and TRBJ1-3, with unresolved D. In germline, CDR1 is SGHTA, CDR2 FQGNSA. The germline V and J ends were trimmed by 5 bases and 4 bases, with 9 bases remaining between them. The CDR3 is 13 residues long. The CDR3 bases are TGTGCCAGCAGCCCAAGCTCCGGAAACACCATATATTTT. Amino acids: CASSPSSGNTIYF.